Following are 20 T cell receptor beta chains from one sample sequenced in a study of glioma-infiltrating T cells after dendritic cell vaccination. The time point denotes: after dendritic cell vaccination, including at tumor progression/relapse. Assay used: immunoSEQ multiplex PCR; TCRdb lists only in-frame clones, some missing. The repertoire holds tens of thousands of clones, with roughly four fifths as singletons. The sample in question was blood, obtained after dendritic cell vaccination. The origin of the receptors is a human donor with glioblastoma.

This chain joins TRBV15 and TRBJ2-7, with TRBD1 matching over 9 bases. The CDR3 sequence is 14 residues long. With V trimmed by 5 bases and J by 3 bases, 5 bases remained unmatched. CDR1 is LNHNV, CDR2 YYDKDF, per germline (reference sequence). The CDR3 nucleotides are TGTGCCACCAGCGCTGGGACAGGGCTCTACGAGCAGTACTTC. This translates into CATSAGTGLYEQYF.

A few counts support this clone. The chain uses TRBV7-6 and TRBJ1-2; a possible D gene is TRBD1 (6 bases). V was cut by 3 bases and J by 8 bases, with 10 bases left in between. The CDR3 extends over 12 amino acids. The germline V gene encodes CDR1 SGHVS and CDR2 FNYEAQ. The CDR3 bases are TGTGCCAGCAGCTTCAGGGGAGAAGGCTACACCTTC. This encodes CASSFRGEGYTF.

The chain joins TRBV6-1 to TRBJ1-2, with a tentative D call TRBD1 (5 bases). Trimming removed 7 bases at V and 1 base at J, with 16 bases between. CDR3 length: 15 residues. Germline V lookup: CDR1 MNHNS, CDR2 SASEGT. CDR3 region: CASKLEGLVNYGYTF. The CDR3 nucleotides are TGTGCCAGCAAGCTGGAGGGGTTAGTTAACTATGGCTACACCTTC.

The chain couples TRBV9 to TRBJ1-4, with TRBD1 matching 7 bases. V was clipped by 0 bases and J by 8 bases; unmatched bases: 1. Germline loops: CDR1 SGDLS, CDR2 YYNGEE. The CDR3 is 13 amino acids. CDR3: CASSVAGGEKLFF. Written as DNA, the CDR3 is TGTGCCAGCAGCGTAGCAGGGGGGGAAAAACTGTTTTTT.

This chain joins TRBV4-1 and TRBJ1-2, with D perhaps matching TRBD1 (5 bases). The V and J ends lost 4 bases and 0 bases respectively, with 9 bases between them. This CDR3 spans 14 amino acids. The germline V gene has CDR1 MGHRA and CDR2 YSYEKL. CDR3 in amino acids: CASSRGQANYGYTF. The CDR3 nucleotides are TGCGCCAGCAGCCGAGGACAAGCTAACTATGGCTACACCTTC.

Regarding this clone: The same CDR3 can be traced to other DNA sequences in this sample. V and J are TRBV6-5 and TRBJ2-3, with D perhaps matching TRBD2 (5 bases). This CDR3 is built from 13 residues. Germline CDR1 is MNHEY and CDR2 is SVGAGI. V was pared by 5 bases and J by 4 bases, with 10 bases between. This CDR3 is CASSRGLPDTQYF. CDR3 nucleotides: TGTGCCAGCAGTAGAGGACTCCCAGATACGCAGTATTTT.

This sequence joins TRBV9 and TRBJ1-1; possible D gene TRBD1, 5 bases. V gave up 3 bases and J gave up 2 bases, with 14 bases separating them. The CDR3 sequence is 15 residues long. Germline V gene lookup returns CDR1 SGDLS and CDR2 YYNGEE. The CDR3 DNA is TGTGCCAGCAGCGCGGAGGGAGGGACTAACACTGAAGCTTTCTTT. This gives the protein CASSAEGGTNTEAFF. The variable domain in full, completed from reference TRBV9 and TRBJ1-1, reads DSGVTQTPKHLITATGQRVTLRCSPRSGDLSVYWYQQSLDQGLQFLIQYYNGEERAKGNILERFSAQQFPDLHSELNLSSLELGDSALYFCASSAEGGTNTEAFFGQGTRLTVV.

The chain carries TRBV28 and TRBJ1-1, with D perhaps TRBD1 (6 bases). The CDR3 sequence is 15 residues long. Trimming took 3 bases from V and 5 from J, leaving 16 bases between them. Germline V gene data show CDR1 as MDHEN and CDR2 as SYDVKM. The CDR3 sequence is CASSLLGGSETEAFF. CDR3 bases: TGTGCCAGCAGTTTGTTAGGGGGTTCGGAGACTGAAGCTTTCTTT.

This chain connects TRBV6-1 to TRBJ1-2; perhaps TRBD1 as D (6 bases). The CDR3 runs to 16 residues. Germline assignment: CDR1 MNHNS and CDR2 SASEGT. V gave up 2 bases and J gave up 0 bases, with 13 bases separating them. The CDR3 is CASSEWEGTPNYGYTF. DNA of the CDR3: TGTGCCAGCAGTGAATGGGAAGGGACACCTAACTATGGCTACACCTTC.

This rearrangement joins TRBV30 to TRBJ2-2; 9 nucleotides line up with TRBD1. CDR3 size: 14 residues. V was pared by 7 bases and J by 1 base, with 4 bases of the junction left unmatched. In germline, CDR1 is GTSNPN, CDR2 SVGIG (reference sequence). In nucleotides, the CDR3 is TGTGCCTCGCGGGGACAGGGGAACACCGGGGAGCTGTTTTTT. As protein: CASRGQGNTGELFF.

This chain links TRBV6-6 with TRBJ1-2; no reliable D call. The CDR3 is 12 amino acids. Trimming took off 7 bases at V and 0 bases at J, with 6 bases between the two ends. Germline lookup yields CDR1 MNHNY and CDR2 SVGAGI (reference sequence). CDR3 amino acids: CASKLPNYGYTF. CDR3 sequence (DNA): TGTGCCAGCAAACTGCCTAACTATGGCTACACCTTC.

CDR3 loop: CASSVVAGYEQYF. CDR3 DNA: TGTGCCAGCAGCGTAGTGGCCGGGTACGAGCAGTACTTC. The rearrangement joins TRBV9 to TRBJ2-7; D remains unclear. V gave up 0 bases and J gave up 4 bases, with 8 bases separating them. Germline V gene lookup returns CDR1 SGDLS and CDR2 YYNGEE. CDR3 length: 13 residues.

This clone was seen once. The rearrangement links TRBV4-1 to TRBJ1-5; 10 positions match TRBD1. The CDR3 has 18 amino acids. V lost 4 bases and J lost 0; bases outside the gene matches: 9. Germline V gives CDR1 MGHRA, CDR2 YSYEKL. CDR3: CASSLTGTGVNSNQPQHF. CDR3 in DNA: TGCGCCAGCAGCCTAACCGGGACAGGGGTAAATAGCAATCAGCCCCAGCATTTT.

The V call is TRBV4-2, the J call TRBJ1-1; a possible D gene is TRBD1 (5 bases). This CDR3 is built from 14 residues. The germline gives CDR1 LGHNA, CDR2 YNFKEQ. Trimming took off 5 bases at V and 2 bases at J, with 12 bases between the two ends. CDR3 sequence (DNA): TGTGCCAGCAGCTCACGCGGGGGAAACACTGAAGCTTTCTTT. Translating it yields CASSSRGGNTEAFF.

The rearrangement links TRBV7-2 to TRBJ1-2; D is perhaps TRBD1 (5 bases). Germline loops: CDR1 SGHTA, CDR2 FQGNSA. The CDR3 loop spans 15 amino acids. V lost 5 bases and J 2 bases, leaving 15 bases between the germline ends. The CDR3 nucleotides read TGTGCCAGCAGCCCGAGCGGGACGGCAAACTATGGCTACACCTTC. This encodes CASSPSGTANYGYTF.

The chain carries TRBV9 and TRBJ1-1; the match to TRBD1 covers 7 bases. The length of the CDR3 is 14 residues. The trim removed 4 bases at V and 10 bases at J, leaving 13 bases unmatched. Germline V gives CDR1 SGDLS, CDR2 YYNGEE. CDR3 in amino acids: CASSQGGRGWGAFF. Written as DNA, the CDR3 is TGTGCCAGCAGCCAGGGGGGCCGCGGATGGGGAGCTTTCTTT.

V usage is TRBV9 and J usage is TRBJ1-2, with D possibly being TRBD1 (6 bases). V lost 4 bases and J 4 bases, leaving 14 bases between the germline ends. CDR3 length: 14 amino acids. Germline V gives CDR1 SGDLS, CDR2 YYNGEE. The CDR3, as DNA: TGTGCCAGCAGCATAAGCACAGGGATCTATGGCTACACCTTC. It codes for CASSISTGIYGYTF.

J is TRBJ1-6 and V is TRBV11-1, with 10 bases lining up with TRBD1. This CDR3 spans 15 amino acids. The junction had 6 bases not matched to a gene; V was cut back by 3 bases and J by 10 bases. Germline V gene lookup returns CDR1 SGHAT and CDR2 FQDESV (reference sequence). The DNA of the CDR3 is TGTGCCAGCAGCTTGGGGGACAGGGGTGGGTCACCCCTCCACTTT. Its protein product is CASSLGDRGGSPLHF.

The chain recombines TRBV7-8 with TRBJ2-7, with D possibly matching TRBD1 (6 bases). V lost 6 bases and J 0 bases, leaving 12 bases between the germline ends. CDR3 size: 14 residues. Per germline, CDR1 SGHVS and CDR2 FQNEAQ. The CDR3 loop is CASRPTGSSYEQYF. CDR3 nucleotides: TGTGCCAGCAGGCCAACAGGGAGCTCCTACGAGCAGTACTTC.

The rearrangement joins TRBV5-4 to TRBJ1-1; TRBD1 agrees at 10 bases. V lost 4 bases, J lost 3 bases, and 3 bases stayed unmatched. The CDR3 is 14 amino acids. Per the germline V gene, CDR1 is SGHNT and CDR2 is YYREEE (reference sequence). The CDR3: CASSPGTGDTEAFF. The CDR3 nucleotides are TGTGCCAGCAGCCCCGGGACAGGGGACACTGAAGCTTTCTTT.